The clone carrying this T cell receptor (beta chain) was counted a few times. Its antigen is not known. Patients were aged 18 to 65, had disease duration under 2 months, and had newly diagnosed hyperthyroidism. Thyroid ultrasound, orbital computed tomography, clinical symptoms, and serum thyroxine and TRAb underpinned diagnoses. PBMCs were collected from a 10 ml volume of fresh peripheral blood. The investigators amplified TCR beta CDR3 regions from RNA transcripts. Initially, a first-round RT-PCR of the TCR CDR3 employed the HTBI primer set. TCRdb recomputed calls from the multiplex PCR reads with MiXCR, one row per CDR3 protein. Of about 200,000 distinct CDR3 sequences listed, 17% are singletons. These data belong to a study of T cells in Graves' hyperthyroidism and ophthalmopathy. Notes on the study in general: Blood held most thyroid clonotypes expanded above 0.001 frequency.

This CDR3 comprises 14 residues. The junction had 8 bases not matched to a gene; V was cut back by 7 bases and J by 4 bases. Germline V CDR1 and CDR2: MNHNS, SASEGT. The V gene is TRBV6-1, the J gene TRBJ2-5; TRBD2 matches at 8 bases. The clonotype comes from a man aged 50 or older with Graves' hyperthyroidism. The sample taken for sequencing was blood. The chain's CDR3 is CASTEAGERETQYF. In nucleotides, the CDR3 is TGTGCCAGCACGGAAGCGGGAGAAAGAGAGACCCAGTACTTC.